This TCR beta chain is drawn from a study of shared clonotypes between healthy human individuals. Overall study context: Each donor had three CD4 naive, three CD4 memory, two CD8 naive and one CD8 memory plate.

With regard to this clone: Its antigen is still unknown.

A deep-level run was used for the assay. In the authors' workflow: There were no quality scores in the junction-only immunoSEQ sequences, so filtering differed. Profiling relied on immunoSEQ multiplex PCR, and the TCRdb table lists in-frame clones only, not all of them. V and J calls plus clone size are reproduced from that table; the DNA served to infer D and trimming. This table has about 2.4 million clones, over 85% appearing once. Regarding the study as a whole: Roughly 5% was the fraction of naive CD4 clonotypes found shared across a few donors.

Germline V gives CDR1 MNHEY, CDR2 SMNVEV (reference sequence). The ends lost 5 bases at V and 4 bases at J; junction bases unmatched: 4. This CDR3 spans 13 amino acids. V is TRBV27 and J is TRBJ1-1; TRBD1 aligns across 7 bases. Sequenced input: naive CD4+ T cells from PBMCs. As to subset: CD45RA+ positively selected. This receptor was taken from a young man in good health. Some clones in this sample may be carry-over from other donors' samples. Here the CDR3 reads CASSRQGSTEAFF. CDR3 in DNA: TGTGCCAGCAGTAGACAGGGAAGCACTGAAGCTTTCTTT.